Below, 13 T cell receptor beta chains from the same sample are listed, as sequenced in a study of blood T cells in healthy people across ages. A second PCR of about 7 to 12 cycles used a sample-barcoded 5' primer and a J-beta primer mix. TCRdb ran MiXCR on the 5' RACE reads and lists one entry per CDR3 protein. The sample consists of about 580,000 distinct CDR3 sequences, less than 60% of them appearing once. Source material: blood. These receptors were taken from an elderly man in good health.

This clonotype was found a few times. The chain employs TRBV7-2 and TRBJ2-2; unclear D gene. CDR3 length equals 16 residues. V gave up 1 base and J gave up 0 bases, with 9 bases separating them. The V gene's germline CDR1 is SGHTA and CDR2 FQGNSA. DNA for the CDR3: TGTGCCAGCAGCTTAGGTTACGACCCGAACACCGGGGAGCTGTTTTTT. Its protein product is CASSLGYDPNTGELFF.

The rearrangement joins TRBV7-2 to TRBJ1-2; 9 nucleotides agree with TRBD1. Germline CDR1 and CDR2: SGHTA and FQGNSA. CDR3 length: 18 residues. J was trimmed by 4 bases and V by 1 base; bases with no gene match: 13. The CDR3 DNA reads as TGTGCCAGCAGCTTAGTATTAGGGACAGGGATATCCTCCTATGGCTACACCTTC. This encodes CASSLVLGTGISSYGYTF.

The chain carries TRBV10-2 and TRBJ2-1; D might be TRBD2 (6 bases). V was pared by 7 bases and J by 7 bases, with 20 bases between. The CDR3 has 15 amino acids. From germline, CDR1 is WSHSY and CDR2 SAAADI. The CDR3 region is CASKVTSSLTNEQFF. CDR3 nucleotide sequence: TGCGCCAGCAAAGTGACTAGTTCCCTTACAAATGAGCAGTTCTTC.

The CDR3 sequence is CASVPGQGHQPQHF. The CDR3 bases are TGTGCCAGCGTCCCGGGACAGGGTCATCAGCCCCAGCATTTT. The J gene is TRBJ1-5, the V gene TRBV6-6; 9 nucleotides match TRBD1. The V and J ends lost 8 bases and 5 bases, in that order; junction bases with no gene match: 7. The CDR3 is 14 amino acids. Germline V CDR1 and CDR2: MNHNY, SVGAGI (reference sequence).

Concerning this clonotype: Compared with germline, one end of the junction differs, possibly owing to a read error. V usage is TRBV7-2 and J usage is TRBJ2-1; 7 bases agree with TRBD1. CDR1 and CDR2 from the germline V gene are SGHTA and FQGNSA. The CDR3 sequence is 13 residues long. The CDR3 spells CAGSLDRNNEQFF. CDR3 coding DNA: TGTGCCGGCAGCTTGGACAGGAACAATGAGCAGTTCTTC.

This sequence joins TRBV18 and TRBJ2-3; TRBD2 aligns across 7 bases. Germline CDR1 reads KGHSH; CDR2 reads LQKENI. The CDR3 sequence is 16 residues long. Trimming at V came to 3 bases and at J to 0 bases, leaving 6 bases not matched to a gene. The CDR3, as DNA: TGTGCCAGCTCACCCGGGACTACCTCCAGCACAGATACGCAGTATTTT. Its protein product is CASSPGTTSSTDTQYF.

This clonotype was seen many times. The V gene is TRBV6-6, the J gene TRBJ1-5; D gene uncertain. The germline V and J ends were trimmed by 0 bases and 5 bases, with 8 bases remaining between them. The CDR3 has 14 amino acids. From germline, CDR1 is MNHNY and CDR2 SVGAGI (reference sequence). CDR3 nucleotides: TGTGCCAGCAGTTACTCACGGACCGATCAGCCCCAGCATTTT. This gives the protein CASSYSRTDQPQHF.

The chain carries TRBV7-3 and TRBJ2-1; D uncertain. CDR1 is SGHTA and CDR2 is FQGTGA in the germline V gene. The V gene lost 4 bases and the J gene lost 6 bases, with 19 bases spanning the gap. This CDR3 spans 16 amino acids. In nucleotides, the CDR3 is TGTGCCAGCAGCTCCCAACCGACAAGGGAAACCAATGAGCAGTTCTTC. Amino acids: CASSSQPTRETNEQFF.

V gene TRBV7-2 combines with J gene TRBJ2-1, with TRBD1 identical over 9 bases. Germline CDR1 and CDR2: SGHTA and FQGNSA. V lost 7 bases and J lost 3; bases outside the gene matches: 4. This CDR3 region has 14 residues. The CDR3 DNA follows: TGTGCCAGCATCACAGGGGGCGGCTACAATGAGCAGTTCTTC. Translated: CASITGGGYNEQFF.

This clonotype has just a few counts. The V and J genes are TRBV7-2 and TRBJ1-1; no reliable D call. Germline CDR1 is SGHTA and CDR2 is FQGNSA. The CDR3 covers 13 residues. Between the trimmed V and J ends, which lost 8 bases and 0 bases, there was a span of 10 bases. The DNA for the CDR3 is TGTGCCAGCCGGGCAGAGCTGAACACTGAAGCTTTCTTT. It yields the protein CASRAELNTEAFF.

The chain combines TRBV7-2 with TRBJ2-7; 12 bases align to TRBD2. The CDR3 sequence is 14 residues long. CDR1 and CDR2 from the germline V gene are SGHTA and FQGNSA. V dropped 3 bases and J dropped 6; count of bases not matched to a gene: 3. The chain's CDR3 is CASSFRLAGVEQYF. The CDR3 bases are TGTGCCAGCAGCTTCCGACTAGCGGGAGTCGAGCAGTACTTC.

This clonotype came up a few times. CDR3 loop: CSVEDRYSGISTDTQYF. CDR3 coding DNA: TGCAGCGTTGAAGATCGATATAGCGGGATTAGCACAGATACGCAGTATTTT. This rearrangement joins TRBV29-1 to TRBJ2-3; 8 nucleotides match TRBD2. The CDR3 loop spans 17 amino acids. The germline CDR1 and CDR2 sequences are SQVTM and ANQGSEA. Germline trimming cut 0 bases from V and 0 bases from J; bases unmatched to any gene: 8.

A single count supports this clonotype. This clone may be a read error of a much larger clone one base away. This chain joins TRBV6-1 and TRBJ2-7; 9 positions match TRBD2. Germline V lookup: CDR1 MNHNS, CDR2 SASEGT. The V and J ends lost 4 bases and 7 bases, in that order; junction bases with no gene match: 11. The CDR3 is 15 residues long. CDR3 nucleotides: TGTGCCAGCAGTGCGCTAGCGGGACCCCACAATGAGCAGTACTTC. It is translated as CASSALAGPHNEQYF.